This TCR beta chain is from a study of OX40 agonist ivuxolimab in advanced cancers. About the research overall: Patients in the trial were receiving intravenous ivuxolimab every 2 weeks, at doses of 0.01 to 10 mg/kg. Of the patients, three showed partial responses, one with hepatocellular carcinoma and two with cutaneous melanoma. Overall study results and limits: Specificity for antigen went undetermined in the expanded peripheral T cells.

Looked up from germline, CDR1 is SGHTA and CDR2 is FQGNSA. V was shortened by 4 bases and J by 3 bases, with 7 bases between the two germline ends. The CDR3 extends over 12 amino acids. Method: immunoSEQ multiplex PCR; TCRdb's copy keeps in-frame clones and lacks some. Among some 99,000 clones listed, about four fifths were seen once. This clone was seen a single time. Its target is not known. The specimen was CD4+ or CD8+ T cells sorted from blood, collected in a trial of the OX40 agonist ivuxolimab. This TCR derives from an adult with an advanced solid tumor such as melanoma, head and neck, liver or kidney cancer. The genes are TRBV7-2 and TRBJ2-7; D gene uncertain. CDR3 sequence (DNA): TGTGCCAGCAGCTCAAAAATCTACGAGCAGTACTTC. Protein product: CASSSKIYEQYF.